The 26 T cell receptor beta chains below all came from one sample that was sequenced in a study of neurological immune-mediated disorders (dated by TCRdb to between 2019 and 2020). Library creation used 5' RACE. Data came from an Illumina HiSeq 2500. TCRdb redid the processing of the public reads, applying fastp at Q25 and MiXCR, and retained in-frame beta chains. Here each entry gathers all rows of one CDR3 protein and keeps the most common genes and DNA. Recorded for this sample are tens of thousands of distinct CDR3 sequences; roughly 3.9% of them occurred a single time. 1% to 1.5% of the sample lies in the top ten. Sample: PBMCs. These receptors were collected from a man aged 25-45 years with multiple sclerosis.

This clonotype was counted many times. This sequence joins TRBV9 and TRBJ2-5; 7 nucleotides agree with TRBD2. V lost 4 bases, J lost 4 bases, and 7 bases stayed unmatched. Germline CDR1 and CDR2: SGDLS and YYNGEE. The length of the CDR3 is 14 residues. The DNA for the CDR3 is TGTGCCAGCAGCACCCAAACGGGAGGAGAGACCCAGTACTTC. Translation gives CASSTQTGGETQYF. The variable domain in full, with the rest retrieved from reference TRBV9 and TRBJ2-5, is DSGVTQTPKHLITATGQRVTLRCSPRSGDLSVYWYQQSLDQGLQFLIQYYNGEERAKGNILERFSAQQFPDLHSELNLSSLELGDSALYFCASSTQTGGETQYFGPGTRLLVL.

The V and J genes are TRBV7-5 and TRBJ1-1. TRBV7-5 is reported as a pseudogene. The CDR3 contains 9 residues. The CDR3 spells CIPRGEAFF. The CDR3 coding sequence is TGTATCCCCCGAGGGGAAGCTTTCTTT.

This clonotype was detected many times. The genes are TRBV5-1 and TRBJ1-2; unclear D gene. CDR3 length: 14 amino acids. Trimming cost V 4 bases and J 7 bases, with 17 bases left between them. CDR1 and CDR2 from the germline V gene are SGHRS and YFSETQ. The CDR3 sequence is CASSRGVGHAGYTF. The DNA of the CDR3 is TGCGCCAGCAGCCGAGGTGTAGGGCATGCTGGCTACACCTTC.

This clonotype was seen at least ten times. This rearrangement joins TRBV4-1 to TRBJ2-7, with 9 positions matching TRBD1. This CDR3 has 15 amino acids. V lost 3 bases to trimming and J lost 2 bases; unmatched junction nucleotides: 5. CDR1 MGHRA and CDR2 YSYEKL come from the germline V gene. The CDR3 sequence is CASSHPGQGPYEQYF. For the CDR3, the DNA is TGCGCCAGCAGCCATCCGGGACAGGGACCCTACGAGCAGTACTTC.

The CDR3 coding sequence is TGCGCCAGCAGCTTGGGGGCAGGGATGAACACTGAAGCTTTCTTT. Its translation: CASSLGAGMNTEAFF. The chain carries TRBV5-1 and TRBJ1-1, with a weak D call TRBD1 (5 bases). Looked up from germline, CDR1 is SGHRS and CDR2 is YFSETQ. The V and J ends lost 0 bases and 0 bases respectively, with 9 bases between them. This CDR3 is 15 amino acids long.

The table lists this clonotype with many counts. This chain links TRBV6-6 with TRBJ2-5; TRBD2 matches at 12 bases. This CDR3 comprises 13 residues. The germline V gene encodes CDR1 MNHNY and CDR2 SVGAGI (reference sequence). With 8 bases clipped from V and 3 bases from J, the junction kept 1 base outside the gene matches. The DNA for the CDR3 is TGTGCCAGCCGACTAGCGGGGGAAGAGACCCAGTACTTC. Translated: CASRLAGEETQYF.

This chain connects TRBV5-5 to TRBJ2-2; TRBD1 might be the D (5 bases). Germline values: CDR1 SGHKS, CDR2 YYEKEE (reference sequence). V was trimmed by 5 bases and J by 2 bases, leaving 10 bases between them. The CDR3 consists of 14 residues. The DNA for the CDR3 is TGTGCCAGCAGTCCAGGGTACAACACCGGGGAGCTGTTTTTT. This encodes CASSPGYNTGELFF. The entire variable domain, with the rest obtained from reference TRBV5-5 and TRBJ2-2, is as follows: DAGVTQSPTHLIKTRGQQVTLRCSPISGHKSVSWYQQVLGQGPQFIFQYYEKEERGRGNFPDRFSARQFPNYSSELNVNALLLGDSALYLCASSPGYNTGELFFGEGSRLTVL.

This clonotype was seen many times. V and J are TRBV5-1 and TRBJ2-1; 9 positions match TRBD2. Germline V lookup: CDR1 SGHRS, CDR2 YFSETQ. Trimming took 1 base from V and 6 from J; bases not matched to a gene: 5. The CDR3 loop spans 15 amino acids. The DNA of the CDR3 is TGCGCCAGCAGCTTGAATGGCGGGGGGGGCAATGAGCAGTTCTTC. Translation: CASSLNGGGGNEQFF.

This clonotype appeared many times. V gene TRBV10-3 combines with J gene TRBJ2-7; possibly TRBD2 for D (6 bases). Germline V gene sequence: CDR1 ENHRY, CDR2 SYGVKD. Trimming took 3 bases from V and 2 from J, leaving 11 bases between them. This CDR3 is built from 14 residues. CDR3 region: CAISDSGNPYEQYF. The CDR3 DNA is TGTGCCATCAGTGATAGCGGAAACCCCTACGAGCAGTACTTC.

This clonotype was observed a handful of times. The rearrangement uses TRBV18 and TRBJ2-1, with D maybe TRBD1 (5 bases). The germline V gene has CDR1 KGHSH and CDR2 LQKENI. Trimming removed 3 bases at V and 3 bases at J, with 9 bases between. This CDR3 spans 14 amino acids. CDR3 protein: CASSPSDNYNEQFF. For the CDR3, the DNA is TGTGCCAGCTCACCTTCGGACAACTACAATGAGCAGTTCTTC.

In this sample, this clonotype turned up many times. The genes are TRBV5-1 and TRBJ2-1, with 10 bases that match TRBD2. The CDR3 has 16 amino acids. Germline loops: CDR1 SGHRS, CDR2 YFSETQ. The V gene end was trimmed by 1 base and the J gene end by 4 bases; junction bases not matched to a gene: 5. CDR3 sequence reads: CASSLSSGGPYNEQFF. The CDR3 DNA is TGCGCCAGCAGCTTGTCTAGCGGGGGACCTTACAATGAGCAGTTCTTC. The entire variable domain, with the rest obtained from reference TRBV5-1 and TRBJ2-1, is as follows: KAGVTQTPRYLIKTRGQQVTLSCSPISGHRSVSWYQQTPGQGLQFLFEYFSETQRNKGNFPGRFSGRQFSNSRSEMNVSTLELGDSALYLCASSLSSGGPYNEQFFGPGTRLTVL.

This clonotype was counted at least ten times. The CDR3 loop reads CASSFRVGYEQYF. The CDR3 DNA follows: TGTGCCAGCAGCTTCAGGGTGGGCTACGAGCAGTACTTC. This rearrangement joins TRBV7-9 to TRBJ2-7; D perhaps matches TRBD1 (5 bases). The CDR3 is 13 residues long. The V end lost 3 bases, the J end lost 3 bases, and 9 bases lay between the germline ends. Germline lookup yields CDR1 SEHNR and CDR2 FQNEAQ (reference sequence). The full variable domain, its missing parts supplied by reference TRBV7-9 and TRBJ2-7, is DTGVSQNPRHKITKRGQNVTFRCDPISEHNRLYWYRQTLGQGPEFLTYFQNEAQLEKSRLLSDRFSAERPKGSFSTLEIQRTEQGDSAMYLCASSFRVGYEQYFGPGTRLTVT.

Many counts were recorded for this clonotype. The chain joins TRBV2 to TRBJ2-1; D is unclear. The length of the CDR3 is 14 residues. The germline V and J ends were trimmed by 0 bases and 14 bases, with 17 bases remaining between them. The germline V gene encodes CDR1 SNHLY and CDR2 FYNNEI. The CDR3 coding sequence is TGTGCCAGCAGTGAAGCGCTTTGGGCCCCCGGCGAGTTCTTC. Encoded protein: CASSEALWAPGEFF.

This clonotype appeared many times. The V and J genes are TRBV15 and TRBJ2-6, with D possibly matching TRBD2 (5 bases). Germline assignment: CDR1 LNHNV and CDR2 YYDKDF (reference sequence). V was clipped by 5 bases and J by 0 bases, with 8 bases between them. This CDR3 is built from 15 residues. The CDR3 is CATSHEGSGANVLTF. The CDR3 DNA reads TGTGCCACCAGCCACGAGGGCTCTGGGGCCAACGTCCTGACTTTC.

This clonotype was counted at least ten times. V gene TRBV7-6 combines with J gene TRBJ1-4; 8 positions match TRBD1. The germline CDR1 and CDR2 sequences are SGHVS and FNYEAQ. The junction had 9 bases not matched to a gene; V was cut back by 5 bases and J by 7 bases. There are 15 residues in the CDR3. CDR3 loop: CASSANPGTGEKLFF. DNA for the CDR3: TGTGCCAGCAGCGCAAACCCCGGGACAGGTGAAAAACTGTTTTTT.

Many counts were recorded for this clonotype. The junction departs from the called germline gene at one end, perhaps through a read error. This chain connects TRBV5-1 to TRBJ1-1; no reliable D call. The V gene's germline CDR1 is SGHRS and CDR2 YFSETQ. The CDR3 is made up of 14 amino acids. The CDR3 sequence is CASSILSGNAEAFF. CDR3 in DNA: TGCGCCAGCAGCATTCTGTCGGGGAACGCTGAAGCTTTCTTT. The complete variable domain, with remaining parts taken from reference TRBV5-1 and TRBJ1-1, reads KAGVTQTPRYLIKTRGQQVTLSCSPISGHRSVSWYQQTPGQGLQFLFEYFSETQRNKGNFPGRFSGRQFSNSRSEMNVSTLELGDSALYLCASSILSGNAEAFFGQGTRLTVV.

This clonotype occurred many times. The V call is TRBV13, the J call TRBJ2-1; no reliable D call. Germline CDR1 is PRHDT and CDR2 is FYEKMQ (reference sequence). The CDR3 is 17 amino acids. V lost 0 bases and J lost 3, with 15 bases in between. This chain's CDR3 is CASSLGMGEVIYNEQFF. CDR3 coding DNA: TGTGCCAGCAGCTTAGGCATGGGTGAGGTCATCTACAATGAGCAGTTCTTC.

This clonotype was seen many times. This chain joins TRBV20-1 and TRBJ2-1, with 8 bases matching TRBD1. V was clipped by 3 bases and J by 10 bases; unmatched bases: 2. The length of the CDR3 is 11 residues. Germline lookup yields CDR1 DFQATT and CDR2 SNEGSKA (reference sequence). As DNA, the CDR3 is TGCAGTGCTAGCACAGGGGGAGAGCAGTTCTTC. This sequence encodes CSASTGGEQFF.

This clonotype was recorded many times. The chain combines TRBV7-9 with TRBJ2-7, with 7 bases lining up with TRBD2. Germline V CDR1 and CDR2: SEHNR, FQNEAQ (reference sequence). V was clipped by 5 bases and J by 5 bases; unmatched bases: 9. This CDR3 is built from 14 residues. The CDR3 protein is CASSTPGGGDEQYF. The DNA of the CDR3 is TGTGCCAGCAGCACCCCGGGGGGAGGCGACGAGCAGTACTTC.

This clonotype was counted at least ten times. This chain connects TRBV4-3 to TRBJ2-3, with 9 positions matching TRBD1. The CDR3 sequence is 18 residues long. The germline CDR1 and CDR2 sequences are LGHNA and YSLEER. V shed 4 bases, J shed 2 bases, and the junction held 13 bases outside the gene matches. This CDR3 reads CASSLTGTGRPPTDTQYF. CDR3 coding DNA: TGCGCCAGCAGCCTAACCGGGACAGGGCGACCCCCCACAGATACGCAGTATTTT.

This clonotype was picked up many times. V is TRBV7-2 and J is TRBJ2-3, with 7 positions matching TRBD1. Germline values: CDR1 SGHTA, CDR2 FQGNSA. V dropped 0 bases and J dropped 6; count of bases not matched to a gene: 9. The CDR3 length is 16 residues. In nucleotides, the CDR3 is TGTGCCAGCAGCTTAGCGCCCAGAGGGGGCGCCGATACGCAGTATTTT. Translating gives CASSLAPRGGADTQYF.

Comments on this clonotype: This may come from a read error, since a much larger clone is one base off. The gene calls are TRBV20-1 and TRBJ1-6, with TRBD1 identical over 9 bases. Germline V gene sequence: CDR1 DFQATT, CDR2 SNEGSKA (reference sequence). This CDR3 spans 15 amino acids. Written as DNA, the CDR3 is TGCAGTGCTACCTCACAGGGGGCAAGGGATTCACCCCTCAACTTT. Amino acid sequence: CSATSQGARDSPLNF.

At least ten counts were recorded for this clonotype. The V gene is TRBV5-1, the J gene TRBJ2-5; D gene ambiguous. This CDR3 comprises 13 residues. In germline, CDR1 is SGHRS, CDR2 YFSETQ. Trimming took 2 bases from V and 1 from J, leaving 6 bases between them. CDR3 sequence reads: CASSFYGQETQYF. The CDR3 nucleotides are TGCGCCAGCAGCTTTTATGGCCAAGAGACCCAGTACTTC.

This clonotype was seen at least ten times. The V and J genes are TRBV9 and TRBJ1-2; D gene uncertain. The germline V gene has CDR1 SGDLS and CDR2 YYNGEE. This CDR3 is built from 11 residues. Trimming took 2 bases from V and 1 from J, leaving 0 bases between them. The CDR3, as DNA: TGTGCCAGCAGCGTTAACTATGGCTACACCTTC. Translated, it gives CASSVNYGYTF.

This clonotype was seen at least ten times. J is TRBJ1-5 and V is TRBV7-8; D gene unclear. Germline V CDR1 and CDR2: SGHVS, FQNEAQ. The CDR3 runs to 13 residues. V lost 3 bases and J 0 bases, leaving 3 bases between the germline ends. The CDR3 DNA reads TGTGCCAGCAGCTTTAATAGCAATCAGCCCCAGCATTTT. Protein: CASSFNSNQPQHF. The full variable domain, in which reference TRBV7-8 and TRBJ1-5 provide the parts outside the CDR3, is GAGVSQSPRYKVAKRGQDVALRCDPISGHVSLFWYQQALGQGPEFLTYFQNEAQLDKSGLPSDRFFAERPEGSVSTLKIQRTQQEDSAVYLCASSFNSNQPQHFGDGTRLSIL.

The chain joins TRBV7-9 to TRBJ1-1, with D perhaps TRBD1 (5 bases). Between the trimmed V and J ends, which lost 1 base and 5 bases, there was a span of 11 bases. The CDR3 covers 14 residues. Per the germline V gene, CDR1 is SEHNR and CDR2 is FQNEAQ (reference sequence). Written as DNA, the CDR3 is TGTGCCAGCAGCTTAGGCAGGGTTGGAACTGAAGCTTTCTTT. It translates to CASSLGRVGTEAFF.